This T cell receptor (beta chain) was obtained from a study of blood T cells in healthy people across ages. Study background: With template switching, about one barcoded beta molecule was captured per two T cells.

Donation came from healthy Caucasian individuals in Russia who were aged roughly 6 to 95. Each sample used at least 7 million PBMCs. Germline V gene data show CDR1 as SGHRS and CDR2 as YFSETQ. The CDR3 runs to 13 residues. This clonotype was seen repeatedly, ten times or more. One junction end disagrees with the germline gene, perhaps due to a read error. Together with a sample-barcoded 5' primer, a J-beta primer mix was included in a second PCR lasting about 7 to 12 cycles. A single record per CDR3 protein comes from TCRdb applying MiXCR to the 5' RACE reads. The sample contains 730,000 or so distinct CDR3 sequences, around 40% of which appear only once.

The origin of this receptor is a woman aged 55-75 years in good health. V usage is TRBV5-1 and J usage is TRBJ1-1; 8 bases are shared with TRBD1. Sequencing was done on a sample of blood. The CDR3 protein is CASSLDRGTEAFF. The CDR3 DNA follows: TGTGCCAGCAGCTTAGACAGGGGCACTGAAGCTTTCTTT.